This T cell receptor (beta chain) was recorded in a study of shared clonotypes between healthy human individuals. The wider study: Each donor's CD4 naive and CD4 memory cells filled three plates apiece, CD8 naive two, and CD8 memory one.

This CDR3 contains 16 residues. V was pared by 0 bases and J by 5 bases, with 16 bases between. In germline, CDR1 is LNHNV, CDR2 YYDKDF (reference sequence). The assay was run at deep level. The repertoire was sequenced with immunoSEQ multiplex PCR; TCRdb's copy has only in-frame clones and lacks some. Of about 700,000 clones listed, about 90% are singletons. Naive CD8 populations comprised CD45RO-negative cells positively selected for CCR7, excluding terminally differentiated effector memory CD45RA+ cells. The chain employs TRBV15 and TRBJ2-5; D unresolved. This receptor was obtained from a man aged 30 to 45 in good health. Sequencing was carried out using naive CD8+ T cells sorted from blood. The CDR3 nucleotides are TGTGCCACCAGCAGAGATGTAGTCCCTCCTGCGGAGACCCAGTACTTC. Encoded protein: CATSRDVVPPAETQYF. The full variable domain, its missing parts supplied by reference TRBV15 and TRBJ2-5, is DAMVIQNPRYQVTQFGKPVTLSCSQTLNHNVMYWYQQKSSQAPKLLFHYYDKDFNNEADTPDNFQSRRPNTSFCFLDIRSPGLGDTAMYLCATSRDVVPPAETQYFGPGTRLLVL.